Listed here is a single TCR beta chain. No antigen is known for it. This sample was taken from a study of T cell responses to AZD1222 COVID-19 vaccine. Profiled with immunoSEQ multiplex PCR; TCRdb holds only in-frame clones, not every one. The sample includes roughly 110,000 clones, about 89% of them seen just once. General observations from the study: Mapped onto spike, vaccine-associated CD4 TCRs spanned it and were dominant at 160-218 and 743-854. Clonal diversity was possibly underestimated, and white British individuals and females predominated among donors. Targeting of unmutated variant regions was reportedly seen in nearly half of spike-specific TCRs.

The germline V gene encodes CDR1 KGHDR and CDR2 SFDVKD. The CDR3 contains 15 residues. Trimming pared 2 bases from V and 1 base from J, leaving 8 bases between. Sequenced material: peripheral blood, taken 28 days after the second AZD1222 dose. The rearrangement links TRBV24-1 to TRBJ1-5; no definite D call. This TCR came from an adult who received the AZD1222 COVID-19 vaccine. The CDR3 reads CATSDSARSNQPQHF. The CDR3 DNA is TGTGCCACCAGTGATTCCGCAAGAAGCAATCAGCCCCAGCATTTT.